The next 9 T cell receptor beta chains were all read from a single sample in a study of shared clonotypes between healthy human individuals (dated by TCRdb to the early 2020s). Libraries were made using the immunoSEQ multiplex PCR assay. The source is immuneACCESS, and TCRdb retained only in-frame sequences with V and J called. Part of the clones is not carried over; for the studies checked, unresolved V genes explain less than half of this, and the remainder is unexplained. Here the sample has 2,500,000 or so clones; 80% to 95% occur a single time. Together, the top ten hold more than 0.35% of the sample. Sequenced sample: naive CD4+ T cells from PBMCs. Reading the label with the study, this specimen's cell subset or site is: CD45RA+ positively selected. Receptor source: a man in his late teens or twenties in good health. Some clones in this sample may be carry-over from other donors' samples.

The rearrangement joins TRBV6-1 to TRBJ2-1, with D unclear. Trimming left V 2 bases short and J 3 bases short, with 14 bases between. The CDR3 contains 16 residues. Germline assignment: CDR1 MNHNS and CDR2 SASEGT. For the CDR3, the DNA is TGTGCCAGCAGTGAACTGAGACTGAGCCTCTACAATGAGCAGTTCTTC. This translates into CASSELRLSLYNEQFF.

The sample holds one count of this clone. The same CDR3 arises from other DNA sequences in this sample as well. The rearrangement links TRBV5-6 to TRBJ1-1; D call uncertain. The CDR3 sequence is 13 residues long. Germline V gives CDR1 SGHDT, CDR2 YYEEEE. V gave up 2 bases and J gave up 2 bases, with 7 bases separating them. CDR3: CASSFWGNTEAFF. As DNA, the CDR3 is TGTGCCAGCAGCTTCTGGGGTAACACTGAAGCTTTCTTT.

This chain links TRBV5-6 with TRBJ2-7; TRBD2 aligns across 8 bases. The CDR3 covers 18 residues. Trimming at V came to 3 bases and at J to 2 bases, leaving 16 bases not matched to a gene. CDR1 SGHDT and CDR2 YYEEEE come from the germline V gene. CDR3 bases: TGTGCCAGCAGCTCCACCGGGACTAGTACAATACCTACCTACGAGCAGTACTTC. Protein product: CASSSTGTSTIPTYEQYF.

This rearrangement joins TRBV7-6 to TRBJ1-1, with D maybe TRBD1 (5 bases). The CDR3 is 15 amino acids. Looked up from germline, CDR1 is SGHVS and CDR2 is FNYEAQ. The V end lost 5 bases, the J end lost 3 bases, and 16 bases lay between the germline ends. CDR3 residues: CASSQRRGMDTEAFF. The CDR3 region has the DNA TGTGCCAGCAGCCAACGACGGGGGATGGACACTGAAGCTTTCTTT.

This chain uses TRBV19 with TRBJ1-2, with 9 positions matching TRBD1. This CDR3 spans 15 amino acids. V shed 1 base, J shed 7 bases, and the junction held 7 bases outside the gene matches. Germline-derived CDR1 and CDR2 are LNHDA and SQIVND (reference sequence). In DNA form, the CDR3 reads TGTGCCAGTAGTATAGCCCGACAGGGGGGACGTGGCTACACCTTC. As protein: CASSIARQGGRGYTF.

This clone was seen a few times. The rearrangement uses TRBV6-5 and TRBJ2-2; D uncertain. This CDR3 is built from 12 residues. Germline V gene data show CDR1 as MNHEY and CDR2 as SVGAGI. V lost 0 bases and J 6 bases, leaving 2 bases between the germline ends. CDR3 DNA: TGTGCCAGCAGTTACTCCGCCGGGGAGCTGTTTTTT. Its translation: CASSYSAGELFF.

The rearrangement links TRBV15 to TRBJ1-2; D gene uncertain. Germline V gives CDR1 LNHNV, CDR2 YYDKDF (reference sequence). This CDR3 is built from 11 residues. Trimming took off 4 bases at V and 4 bases at J, with 4 bases between the two ends. The CDR3 DNA is TGTGCCACCAGCAAGGGCTATGGCTACACCTTC. The encoded protein is CATSKGYGYTF.

This clone was recorded only once. This chain uses TRBV28 with TRBJ2-7; D remains ambiguous. Trimming removed 3 bases at V and 2 bases at J, with 11 bases between. This CDR3 has 14 amino acids. Germline V CDR1 and CDR2: MDHEN, SYDVKM. The CDR3 region has the DNA TGTGCCAGCAGTTTTAGCAGCACCACCTACGAGCAGTACTTC. Its protein product is CASSFSSTTYEQYF.

CDR3 nucleotides: TGTGCCAGCAGCTTTGCAGAAAGTAACACCGGGGAGCTGTTTTTT. Translating gives CASSFAESNTGELFF. The gene calls are TRBV7-9 and TRBJ2-2; D is ambiguous. CDR1 SEHNR and CDR2 FQNEAQ come from the germline V gene (reference sequence). V shed 3 bases and J shed 2 bases, with 10 bases lying between them. This CDR3 comprises 15 residues. The full variable domain, with the rest looked up from reference TRBV7-9 and TRBJ2-2, is DTGVSQNPRHKITKRGQNVTFRCDPISEHNRLYWYRQTLGQGPEFLTYFQNEAQLEKSRLLSDRFSAERPKGSFSTLEIQRTEQGDSAMYLCASSFAESNTGELFFGEGSRLTVL.